Presented here are 8 T cell receptor beta chains from one specimen sequenced in a study of cytomegalovirus exposure and HLA in healthy donors. The study ran its PCR with 60 Vbeta and 13 Jbeta primers. TCRdb's copy holds only in-frame clones and misses some; the assay was immunoSEQ multiplex PCR. This table has fewer than 200,000 clones, roughly 80% appearing once. Material for sequencing was PBMCs. These TCRs come from a male donor in good health and CMV-seronegative.

The CDR3 spells CAISEHLNTEAFF. DNA of the CDR3: TGTGCCATCAGCGAGCATTTGAACACTGAAGCTTTCTTT. V is TRBV10-3 and J is TRBJ1-1; D remains ambiguous. The germline CDR1 and CDR2 sequences are ENHRY and SYGVKD. This CDR3 has 13 amino acids. Between the trimmed V and J ends, which lost 6 bases and 0 bases, there was a span of 8 bases.

The gene calls are TRBV5-1 and TRBJ1-1; D is perhaps TRBD1 (6 bases). V gave up 4 bases and J gave up 4 bases, with 17 bases separating them. The CDR3 is 15 amino acids. The V gene's germline CDR1 is SGHRS and CDR2 YFSETQ. The CDR3, as DNA: TGCGCCAGCAGCGTTACAGGGATGCGGAGCACTGAAGCTTTCTTT. Residues: CASSVTGMRSTEAFF.

The CDR3 DNA sequence: TGCGCCAGCAGCCGCGGGACAGTTCCAGATACGCAGTATTTT. Translating gives CASSRGTVPDTQYF. This rearrangement joins TRBV4-1 to TRBJ2-3, with a weak D call TRBD1 (7 bases). Germline V gene data show CDR1 as MGHRA and CDR2 as YSYEKL. The CDR3 is 14 amino acids. V lost 4 bases, J lost 4 bases, and 12 bases lay in between.

The chain has TRBV18 and TRBJ2-7; 9 positions agree with TRBD2. The CDR3 sequence is 14 residues long. With V trimmed by 6 bases and J by 2 bases, 5 bases remained unmatched. Germline CDR1 and CDR2: KGHSH and LQKENI. The CDR3 loop is CASSMTSGAYEQYF. The CDR3 DNA reads TGTGCCAGCTCGATGACTAGCGGTGCCTACGAGCAGTACTTC.

The chain has TRBV5-1 and TRBJ1-5; 10 bases are a match to TRBD1. V was pared by 4 bases and J by 5 bases, with 3 bases of the junction left unmatched. Germline V CDR1 and CDR2: SGHRS, YFSETQ. This CDR3 has 14 residues. In DNA, the CDR3 is TGCGCCAGCAGCCGCGGGACAGGGGATCAGCCCCAGCATTTT. Translating it yields CASSRGTGDQPQHF.

The chain is built from TRBV4-3 and TRBJ1-1, with 8 bases aligning to TRBD1. This CDR3 is 12 amino acids long. J gave up 10 bases and V 3 bases, and 4 bases lay outside the gene matches. Germline CDR1 LGHNA, CDR2 YSLEER. The CDR3 sequence is CASSQGTGRAFF. CDR3 coding DNA: TGCGCCAGCAGCCAGGGGACAGGTAGAGCTTTCTTT.

In its sample, this clone was seen a few times. V usage is TRBV2 and J usage is TRBJ2-5; 7 nucleotides match TRBD1. Germline CDR1 SNHLY, CDR2 FYNNEI. V shed 5 bases and J 1 base; nucleotides not matched to a gene: 4. This CDR3 is built from 14 residues. The CDR3 loop reads CASSSRDSQETQYF. In nucleotides, the CDR3 is TGTGCCAGCAGTAGCCGGGACAGCCAAGAGACCCAGTACTTC.

The chain is built from TRBV6-4 and TRBJ1-2; 7 bases map to TRBD1. The CDR3 spans 13 residues. Germline CDR1 reads MRHNA; CDR2 reads SNTAGT. Trimming took 6 bases from V and 2 from J; bases not matched to a gene: 3. The CDR3 bases are TGTGCCAGCAGCATGACAGGGAACTATGGCTACACCTTC. It codes for CASSMTGNYGYTF.